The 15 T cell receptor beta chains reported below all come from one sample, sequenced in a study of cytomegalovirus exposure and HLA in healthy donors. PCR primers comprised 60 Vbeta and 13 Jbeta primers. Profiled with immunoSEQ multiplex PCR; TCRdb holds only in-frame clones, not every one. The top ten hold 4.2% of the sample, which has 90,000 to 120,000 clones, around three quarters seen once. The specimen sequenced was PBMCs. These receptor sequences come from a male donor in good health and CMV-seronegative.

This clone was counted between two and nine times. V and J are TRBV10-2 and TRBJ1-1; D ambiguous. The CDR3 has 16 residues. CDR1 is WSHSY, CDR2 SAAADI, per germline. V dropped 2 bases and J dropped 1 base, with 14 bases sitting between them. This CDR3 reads CASSERVYTRNTEAFF. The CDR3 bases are TGCGCCAGCAGTGAGCGGGTTTATACGCGGAACACTGAAGCTTTCTTT.

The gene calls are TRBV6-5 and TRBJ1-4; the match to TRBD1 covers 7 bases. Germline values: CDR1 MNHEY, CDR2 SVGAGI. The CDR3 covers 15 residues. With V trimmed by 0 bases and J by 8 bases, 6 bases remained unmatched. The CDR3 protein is CASSYSTGPGEKLFF. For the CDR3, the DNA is TGTGCCAGCAGTTACTCGACAGGGCCGGGGGAAAAACTGTTTTTT.

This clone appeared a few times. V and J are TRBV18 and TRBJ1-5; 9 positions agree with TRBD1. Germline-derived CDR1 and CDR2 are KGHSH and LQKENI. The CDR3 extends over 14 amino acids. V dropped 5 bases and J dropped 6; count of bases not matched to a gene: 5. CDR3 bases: TGTGCCAGCTCATCGGGACAGGGAGGTCAGCCCCAGCATTTT. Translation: CASSSGQGGQPQHF.

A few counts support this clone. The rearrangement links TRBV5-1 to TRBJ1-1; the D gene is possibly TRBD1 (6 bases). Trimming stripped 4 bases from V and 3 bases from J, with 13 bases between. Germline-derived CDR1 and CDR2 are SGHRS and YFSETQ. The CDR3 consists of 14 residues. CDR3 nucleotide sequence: TGCGCCAGCAGCCCACTACAGGGACACACTGAAGCTTTCTTT. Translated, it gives CASSPLQGHTEAFF.

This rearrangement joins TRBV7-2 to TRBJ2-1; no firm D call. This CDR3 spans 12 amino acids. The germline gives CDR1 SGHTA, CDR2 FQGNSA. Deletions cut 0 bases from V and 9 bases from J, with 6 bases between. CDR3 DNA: TGTGCCAGCAGCTTAGCTTCCGGTGAGCAGTTCTTC. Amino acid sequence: CASSLASGEQFF.

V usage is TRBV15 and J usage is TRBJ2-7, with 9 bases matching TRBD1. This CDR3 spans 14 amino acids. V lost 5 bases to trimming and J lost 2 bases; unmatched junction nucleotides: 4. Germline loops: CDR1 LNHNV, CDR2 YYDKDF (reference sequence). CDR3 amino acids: CATSPGTGPYEQYF. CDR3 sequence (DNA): TGTGCCACCAGCCCCGGGACAGGGCCCTACGAGCAGTACTTC.

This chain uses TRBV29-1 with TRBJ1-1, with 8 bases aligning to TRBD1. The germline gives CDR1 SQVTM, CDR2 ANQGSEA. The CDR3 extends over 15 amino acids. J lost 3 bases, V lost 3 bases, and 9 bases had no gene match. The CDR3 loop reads CSVESRGLRDTEAFF. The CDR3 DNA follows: TGCAGCGTTGAGAGCAGGGGGCTAAGGGACACTGAAGCTTTCTTT.

This CDR3 reads CSVERLAGFTDTQYF. The DNA for the CDR3 is TGCAGCGTTGAAAGGCTAGCGGGATTTACAGATACGCAGTATTTT. The rearrangement links TRBV29-1 to TRBJ2-3; 9 bases agree with TRBD2. Trimming at V came to 2 bases and at J to 3 bases, leaving 6 bases not matched to a gene. Germline loops: CDR1 SQVTM, CDR2 ANQGSEA. This CDR3 spans 15 amino acids.

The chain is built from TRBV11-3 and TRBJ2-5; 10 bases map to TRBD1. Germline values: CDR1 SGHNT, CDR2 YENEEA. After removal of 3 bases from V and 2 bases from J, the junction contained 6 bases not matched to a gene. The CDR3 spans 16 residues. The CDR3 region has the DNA TGTGCCAGCAGCTTGAGGACAGGGGGAGTACAAGAGACCCAGTACTTC. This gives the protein CASSLRTGGVQETQYF. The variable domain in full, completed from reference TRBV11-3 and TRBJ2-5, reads EAGVVQSPRYKIIEKKQPVAFWCNPISGHNTLYWYLQNLGQGPELLIRYENEEAVDDSQLPKDRFSAERLKGVDSTLKIQPAELGDSAVYLCASSLRTGGVQETQYFGPGTRLLVL.

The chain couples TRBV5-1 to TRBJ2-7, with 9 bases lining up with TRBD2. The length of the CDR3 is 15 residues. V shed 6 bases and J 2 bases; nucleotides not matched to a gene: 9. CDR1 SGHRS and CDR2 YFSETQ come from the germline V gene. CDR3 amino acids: CASNLAGGATYEQYF. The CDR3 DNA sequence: TGCGCCAGCAATCTGGCGGGAGGGGCGACCTACGAGCAGTACTTC.

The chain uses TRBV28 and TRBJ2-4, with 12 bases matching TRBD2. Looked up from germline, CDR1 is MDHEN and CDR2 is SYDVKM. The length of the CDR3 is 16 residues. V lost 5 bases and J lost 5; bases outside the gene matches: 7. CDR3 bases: TGTGCCAGCAGTCCAGGGACTAGCGGGTTGGAAAACATTCAGTACTTC. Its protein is CASSPGTSGLENIQYF.

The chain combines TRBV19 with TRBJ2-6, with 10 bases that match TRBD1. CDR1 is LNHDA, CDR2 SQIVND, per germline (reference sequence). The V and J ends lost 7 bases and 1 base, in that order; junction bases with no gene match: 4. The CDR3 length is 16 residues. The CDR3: CASIDRGLSGANVLTF. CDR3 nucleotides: TGTGCCAGTATCGACAGGGGGCTTTCTGGGGCCAACGTCCTGACTTTC.

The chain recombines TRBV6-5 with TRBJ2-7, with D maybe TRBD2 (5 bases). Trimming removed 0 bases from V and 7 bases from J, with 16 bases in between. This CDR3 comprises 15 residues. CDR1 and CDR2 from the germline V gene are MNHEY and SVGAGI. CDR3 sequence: CASSYSFEGIGEQYF. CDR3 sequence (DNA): TGTGCCAGCAGTTACTCGTTTGAGGGTATCGGAGAGCAGTACTTC.

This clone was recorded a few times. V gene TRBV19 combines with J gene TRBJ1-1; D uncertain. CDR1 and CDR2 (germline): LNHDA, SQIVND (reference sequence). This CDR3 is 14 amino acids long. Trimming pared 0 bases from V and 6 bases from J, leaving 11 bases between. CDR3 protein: CASSIDRERAEAFF. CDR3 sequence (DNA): TGTGCCAGTAGTATAGATCGAGAGAGGGCTGAAGCTTTCTTT. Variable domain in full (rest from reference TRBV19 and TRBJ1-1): DGGITQSPKYLFRKEGQNVTLSCEQNLNHDAMYWYRQDPGQGLRLIYYSQIVNDFQKGDIAEGYSVSREKKESFPLTVTSAQKNPTAFYLCASSIDRERAEAFFGQGTRLTVV.

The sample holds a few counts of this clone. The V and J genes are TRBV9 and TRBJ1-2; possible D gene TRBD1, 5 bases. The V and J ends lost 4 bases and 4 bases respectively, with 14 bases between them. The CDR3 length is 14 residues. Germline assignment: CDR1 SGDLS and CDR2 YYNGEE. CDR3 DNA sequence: TGTGCCAGCAGCCCCCAGGAGGGGAGCTATGGCTACACCTTC. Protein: CASSPQEGSYGYTF.